Listed below are T cell receptor beta chains from one sample, sequenced in a study of T cell changes during pregnancy in multiple sclerosis. Only in-frame clones appear in the TCRdb table, and some are missing; sequencing was by immunoSEQ multiplex PCR. The sample lists more than 50,000 clones, roughly nine tenths occurring once. Sequencing was performed on CD4+ T cells from peripheral blood mononuclear cells, taken after pregnancy. The receptors were sampled from a female donor in good health, enrolled as a control in a pregnancy study. CDR3s include the opening cysteine and the closing phenylalanine or tryptophan. The D gene is left open where the match is weak. Some rows mark clone size as missing; the rest say once, few, many or name a class of expanded clone.

TRBV6-4	15	TRBJ2-1	-	TRBD1	TGTGCCAGCAGTGAGGGACAGGGTGGCTACAATGAGCAGTTCTTC	CASSEGQGGYNEQFF
TRBV19	18	TRBJ2-3	-	-	TGTGCCAGTAGTAAATCCTTCCACGTGGGGGCCACCACAGATACGCAGTATTTT	CASSKSFHVGATTDTQYF
TRBV5-1	14	TRBJ1-2	-	-	TGCGCCAGCAGCCCGAGCGGGACCGCATATGGCTACACCTTC	CASSPSGTAYGYTF
TRBV30	14	TRBJ2-5	-	-	TGTGCCTGGAGCATTGGAGGCAGCCAAGAGACCCAGTACTTC	CAWSIGGSQETQYF
TRBV18	13	TRBJ1-1	-	-	TGTGCCAGCTCACCGGAGCGGCGCACTGAAGCTTTCTTT	CASSPERRTEAFF
TRBV6-5	14	TRBJ1-3	-	-	TGTGCCACCTACAGTTTTCGCTCTGGAAACACCATATATTTT	CATYSFRSGNTIYF
TRBV11-3	14	TRBJ1-1	-	-	TGTGCCAGCAGCTGGTCTGGAGGGGACACTGAAGCTTTCTTT	CASSWSGGDTEAFF
TRBV7-2	12	TRBJ1-2	-	TRBD1	TGTGCCAGCAGCTTAGACAGGGGGGGCTACACCTTC	CASSLDRGGYTF
TRBV5-1	15	TRBJ2-2	-	-	TGCGCCAGCAGCTTTCGCCTAGACGGCCCCGGGGAGCTGTTTTTT	CASSFRLDGPGELFF
TRBV10-2	14	TRBJ2-5	-	TRBD1	TGCGCCAGCATCCCGGGACAGGGTCAAGAGACCCAGTACTTC	CASIPGQGQETQYF
TRBV5-1	15	TRBJ2-3	-	-	TGCGCCAGCAGCTTTAGTGGCAGGGGCGCAGATACGCAGTATTTT	CASSFSGRGADTQYF
TRBV25-1	12	TRBJ1-1	-	-	TGTGCCAGCAGTGGACAGAGCGACGAAGCTTTCTTT	CASSGQSDEAFF
TRBV7-2	13	TRBJ2-7	-	-	TGTGCCAGCAGCTTCAATTCTATCCCCGAGCAGTACTTC	CASSFNSIPEQYF
TRBV13	14	TRBJ1-3	-	TRBD1	TGTGCCAGCAGCCCAAGGACAGGGGGCGAGTCCATATATTTT	CASSPRTGGESIYF
TRBV27	16	TRBJ2-2	once	-	TGTGCCAGCAGTTTCCAGGGTCCACCTAACACCGGGGAGCTGTTTTTT	CASSFQGPPNTGELFF
TRBV19	11	TRBJ2-2	-	-	TGTGCCAGTAGTATCCTCGGGGAGCTGTTTTTT	CASSILGELFF
TRBV5-1	13	TRBJ1-1	few	-	TGCGCCAGCAGGAGGGATGGTGACACTGAAGCTTTCTTT	CASRRDGDTEAFF
TRBV5-6	13	TRBJ1-2	-	-	TGTGCCAGCAGCTTGGTTGGTCAGGCTACCTACACCTTC	CASSLVGQATYTF
TRBV25-1	13	TRBJ2-1	once	-	TGTGCCAGCAGGAAGAGCTCCTACAATGAGCAGTTCTTC	CASRKSSYNEQFF
TRBV7-8	17	TRBJ1-5	once	-	TGTGCCAGCAGCTTAGCCTCCGCAACCGGGATAGGCCAGCCCCAGCATTTT	CASSLASATGIGQPQHF
TRBV7-2	15	TRBJ2-1	-	TRBD2	TGTGCCAGCATCTTCAGCGGGGGGGTAAACAATGAGCAGTTCTTC	CASIFSGGVNNEQFF
TRBV11-3	16	TRBJ1-2	-	-	TGTGCCAGCAGCTCGGAAGGGAGGCGAGCTAACTATGGCTACACCTTC	CASSSEGRRANYGYTF
TRBV10-3	15	TRBJ1-6	few	TRBD1	TGTGCCATCCAGGGGACAGGGGACCCAAATTCACCCCTCCACTTT	CAIQGTGDPNSPLHF
TRBV6-4	15	TRBJ2-2	-	-	TGTGCCAGCAGTCGGGGGACGGGGAACACCGGGGAGCTGTTTTTT	CASSRGTGNTGELFF
TRBV6-6	14	TRBJ1-4	-	-	TGTGCCACCCAGCGGGGGACCACTAATGAAAAACTGTTTTTT	CATQRGTTNEKLFF
TRBV11-2	15	TRBJ2-6	-	TRBD1	TGTGCCAGCAGCTTACAGGGGGCTGGGGCCAACGTCCTGACTTTC	CASSLQGAGANVLTF
TRBV7-9	17	TRBJ2-4	once	-	TGTGCCAGCAGCTCACCCTTTGGGCGCACAGCCAAAAACATTCAGTACTTC	CASSSPFGRTAKNIQYF
TRBV6-4	15	TRBJ1-6	-	-	TGTGCCAGCAGTGCCCTCCAGGCGGGCAATTCACCCCTCCACTTT	CASSALQAGNSPLHF
TRBV7-2	14	TRBJ1-6	-	TRBD1	TGTGCCAGCAGCAAGGACAGGCTAAATTCACCCCTCCACTTT	CASSKDRLNSPLHF
TRBV6-4	14	TRBJ1-2	-	-	TGTGCCAGCACCAAGTCCGCGGGAGTAGAGGGCTACACCTTC	CASTKSAGVEGYTF
TRBV19	17	TRBJ2-1	once	TRBD1	TGTGCCAGTAGTAAAACACCACAGGGGTTCTCCTACAATGAGCAGTTCTTC	CASSKTPQGFSYNEQFF
TRBV6-4	15	TRBJ2-1	-	TRBD1	TGTGCCAGCAGCCCGGACAGGGGACATTCCAATGAGCAGTTCTTC	CASSPDRGHSNEQFF
TRBV7-2	16	TRBJ2-5	-	-	TGTGCCAGCAGCTTAGCGCTGGCACCACCCCAAGAGACCCAGTACTTC	CASSLALAPPQETQYF
TRBV18	13	TRBJ1-5	-	-	TGTGCCAGCTCACCGGCTAGCAATCAGCCCCAGCATTTT	CASSPASNQPQHF
TRBV7-2	15	TRBJ1-2	-	TRBD1	TGTGCCAGCAGGTTACACAGGGGGGGAGAGTATGGCTACACCTTC	CASRLHRGGEYGYTF
TRBV2	15	TRBJ2-1	-	TRBD1	TGTGCCAGCATCAAGGACAGGGGGTCCCACAATGAGCAGTTCTTC	CASIKDRGSHNEQFF
TRBV4-1	14	TRBJ2-4	-	TRBD1	TGCGCCAGCAGCCAAGAATGGACAGGGCGAATTCAGTACTTC	CASSQEWTGRIQYF
TRBV7-2	17	TRBJ2-7	-	TRBD1	TGTGCCAGCAGCTTAACTCCGACAGGGACGCTCTCCTACGAGCAGTACTTC	CASSLTPTGTLSYEQYF
TRBV19	13	TRBJ1-2	-	-	TGTGCCAGTAGGATCTCAACGGGGAAGGGCTACACCTTC	CASRISTGKGYTF
TRBV15	13	TRBJ2-7	-	-	TGTGCCACCAGCAGAGATCCAGACTACGAGCAGTACTTC	CATSRDPDYEQYF
TRBV7-2	14	TRBJ1-3	-	-	TGTGCCAGCAGCACAGGGACCGAGGGAAACACCATATATTTT	CASSTGTEGNTIYF
TRBV18	15	TRBJ2-2	-	-	TGTGCCAGCTCACCTGGGGGGATTGACACCGGGGAGCTGTTTTTT	CASSPGGIDTGELFF
TRBV7-6	15	TRBJ1-1	-	-	TGTGCCAGCAGCTTGGGGGGAGTCGGGAACACTGAAGCTTTCTTT	CASSLGGVGNTEAFF
TRBV4-3	15	TRBJ2-3	-	-	TGCGCCAGCAGCCAACCGGGACTGGGCACAGATACGCAGTATTTT	CASSQPGLGTDTQYF
TRBV19	18	TRBJ2-2	medium-sized	TRBD2	TGTGCCAGTAGTCGCCGGACTAGCGGGGGCCTTAACACCGGGGAGCTGTTTTTT	CASSRRTSGGLNTGELFF